The following is a TCR beta chain sequence with its context. The antigen is unknown. CDR3 size: 15 residues. In germline, CDR1 is SEHNR, CDR2 FQNEAQ (reference sequence). The V gene end was trimmed by 4 bases and the J gene end by 9 bases; junction bases not matched to a gene: 8. This entry belongs to a study of identical twins. Study findings and constraints: In cord blood, abundant beta clonotypes had fewer insertions; memory showed no trend. The study found that models underestimated out-of-frame TCR alpha sharing in monozygotic twins.

It was template switching that added a universal primer site, and there were unique molecular identifiers on the cDNA. TCRdb reprocessed the 5' RACE reads with MiXCR, giving one entry per CDR3 protein. The table lists approximately 700,000 distinct CDR3 sequences, 6.1% of them singletons. The chain combines TRBV7-9 with TRBJ2-2; 10 nucleotides match TRBD2. The clonotype originates from a man between 18 and 35 years old in good health. What was sequenced was naive T cells sorted from blood. CDR3 sequence (DNA): TGTGCCAGCAGCTGGGTAGCGGGAGGCCCGAGGGAGCTGTTTTTT. It codes for CASSWVAGGPRELFF. The complete variable domain, with remaining parts taken from reference TRBV7-9 and TRBJ2-2, reads DTGVSQNPRHKITKRGQNVTFRCDPISEHNRLYWYRQTLGQGPEFLTYFQNEAQLEKSRLLSDRFSAERPKGSFSTLEIQRTEQGDSAMYLCASSWVAGGPRELFFGEGSRLTVL.